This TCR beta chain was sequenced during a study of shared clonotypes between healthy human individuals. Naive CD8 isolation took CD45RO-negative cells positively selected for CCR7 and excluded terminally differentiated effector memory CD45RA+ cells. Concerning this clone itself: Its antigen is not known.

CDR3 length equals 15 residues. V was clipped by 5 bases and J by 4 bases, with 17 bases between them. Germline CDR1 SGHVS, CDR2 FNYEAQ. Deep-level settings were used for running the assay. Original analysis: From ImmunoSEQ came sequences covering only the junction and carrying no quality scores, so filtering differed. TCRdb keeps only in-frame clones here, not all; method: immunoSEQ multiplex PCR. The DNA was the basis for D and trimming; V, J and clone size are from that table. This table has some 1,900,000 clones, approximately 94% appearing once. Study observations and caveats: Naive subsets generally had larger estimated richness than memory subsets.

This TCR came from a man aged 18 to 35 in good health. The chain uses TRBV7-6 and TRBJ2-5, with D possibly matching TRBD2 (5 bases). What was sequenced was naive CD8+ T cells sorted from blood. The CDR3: CASSALPSEGETQYF. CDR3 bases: TGTGCCAGCAGCGCTCTGCCTTCTGAGGGAGAGACCCAGTACTTC.